This T cell receptor (beta chain) was recovered during a study of cytomegalovirus exposure and HLA in healthy donors (dated by TCRdb to between 2016 and 2019). In the study overall: An earlier analysis of about 530 of the donors reported 276 Gb of sequence data and about 120 million unique TCR beta sequences obtained from about 170 million T cells. Every discovery cohort repertoire had been produced on one sequencing platform. To predict cytomegalovirus infection status, the study brought together high-throughput TCR immunosequencing, statistical association of individual TCRs with disease status, and machine learning. Donor age, sex, ethnicity and CMV serostatus were collected together with the repertoire data. Class I and class II HLA loci were covered by the typing at four-digit resolution. The number of typed donors differed by locus: roughly 629-640 for A, B, C, DRB1 and DQB1; approximately 530 for DQA1; around 610 for DPA1; and approximately 450 for DPB1. About five DR-DQ haplotypes were handled as single units for association and clustering because linkage in the cohort was strong. The study was designed to test whether signatures of past pathogen exposure could be identified by cataloging public T cell receptors. To study patterns of TCR occurrence, a later analysis re-analyzed previously published TCR beta repertoires from around 670 donors and added high-resolution HLA genotyping. Among roughly 400 genotyped donors of the cohort, an average of approximately 240,000 unique TCR beta nucleotide sequences were sequenced per donor, roughly a sixth of them non-productive. Among the 398 genotyped donors, around 79% belonged to the genetic ancestry cluster associated with self-reported Caucasian donors. A later genetic analysis took genome-wide SNP genotypes for about three fifths of the 666 donors and used that subset as a discovery cohort. Besides the first cohort of hundreds of subjects, a separate validation cohort made up of 120 different subjects was used. The study used immunosequencing to profile the T cell repertoires of approximately 630 subjects and linked those repertoires to cytomegalovirus serostatus. Rather than drawing on any new phenotypic data, the later analysis identified candidate immune exposures from TCR beta sequences and the way those sequences occurred across donors. Roughly 300 gigabases of sequencing data and 78 million or so unique TCR sequences were included in an early release covering roughly 700 HLA-typed donors. To decide whether each TCR beta V gene segment behaved as functional or pseudogenic, an earlier analysis of some 600 of the donors relied on high-throughput TCR beta sequencing.

V is cut back by 5 bases and J by 7 bases, with 8 bases in the junction unmatched. The CDR3 measures 15 amino acids from cysteine to phenylalanine. The sequence is cut down to CDR3 DNA, 45 bases in frame from base 1. CDR1 SNHLY and CDR2 FYNNEI are derived from the germline V gene. The method behind the library was the immunoSEQ multiplex PCR assay. The multiplex PCR relied on a mix of 60 forward primers for TCR Vbeta segments and 13 reverse primers for TCR Jbeta segments. The CDR3 region of rearranged TCR beta genes was amplified from genomic DNA with a multiplex PCR assay. The amplified TCR beta libraries were sequenced on the Illumina HiSeq System as 87-base-pair reads. The paper's processing steps were these. In a later analysis, some 80 million unique TCR beta chains were counted across the 500 to 850 repertoires, and roughly 9.9 million of these chains were shared by at least two donors. Raw reads were error-corrected and collapsed into unique sequences by a nearest-neighbor algorithm in which closely related sequences were merged to remove PCR and sequencing errors. CDR3 sequences were aligned to IMGT reference sequences to assign V, D and J gene segments. For a sequence to be retained, a match of at least six nucleotides to both a V gene segment and a J gene segment was required. A rearrangement was called productive if the CDR3 had no stop codons and remained in frame with V and J, and every other rearrangement was called non-productive. Following IMGT convention, CDR3 was defined as the stretch from the second conserved V-encoded cysteine up to the conserved J-encoded phenylalanine. The earlier analysis of 500 to 750 of the donors excluded any sequence lacking an unambiguous match to a single V gene segment. An earlier analysis of fewer than 750 of the donors called V segments functional above 56.7% productive rearrangements and segregating when the between-donor standard deviation exceeded 5%. A statistical classification framework was built for diagnosing cytomegalovirus status from the catalog of TCR beta chain sequences. V and J gene assignment, in a later analysis, came from comparing TCR nucleotide sequences with IMGT/GENE-DB human TR gene sequences. A later analysis assigned CDR3 sequences and most-parsimonious VDJ recombination scenarios with the TCRdist pipeline. In a later analysis, each TCR beta chain was defined by its CDR3 amino acid sequence together with its V-gene family, and reads lacking a unique V-gene family were excluded. To address suspected cross-contamination and a sequencing artifact, a later analysis removed under 600 highly shared, low-generation-probability nucleotide sequences. A later analysis calculated a clonal expansion index for each public chain from normalized within-repertoire ranks of inferred template counts. A later analysis computed generation probabilities with a VDJ recombination model fitted to out-of-frame rearrangements, and checked the results against IGoR. In a later analysis, TCR-TCR, TCR-HLA and TCR-CMV co-occurrence was scored with hypergeometric tests, and a repertoire-size bias correction was applied to TCR pairs. False discovery rates were estimated in a later analysis by permuting HLA or CMV assignments 20 times. In a later analysis, co-occurring TCRs were grouped using DBSCAN, with TCRdist sequence similarity added in when clustering inside HLA-allele-positive subsets. Repertoires with fewer than 30,000 or more than 120,000 public chains, plus five repertoires with anomalous nucleotide sharing, were excluded from co-occurrence clustering. Drawn from immuneACCESS, this table holds only the in-frame rearrangements with V and J called that TCRdb kept. Clones are partly lost; checked studies trace under half to an unresolved V gene and leave the rest unexplained. V, J and clone size derive from that table, while D and trimming were established from the DNA sequence. A total of 150,000 or so clones appear in this sample, roughly 80% of them only once. Around 9% of the sample is held by the ten biggest clonotypes.

Points the paper makes about the study in general: Roughly uniform sequencing depth across donors was assumed in presence/absence analyses, although this assumption may not hold. According to a later analysis, TCR association rates differed among HLA loci, with DRB1 alleles showing the most associated TCRs and HLA-C alleles showing the fewest. The sequencing pipeline was judged likely to have produced a cluster of highly shared sequence variants as a technical artifact. A further reported finding was that TCR beta sequences accurately predicted the HLA-A and HLA-B alleles for most subjects in the first cohort. Because HLA typing was missing for some donors at each locus, association tests included only the typed subset. In an earlier analysis of 587 of the donors, most TCR beta V segments were observed in productive rearrangements about 87% or about 30% of the time, broadly matching IMGT annotations. Most TCR sequences were observed very rarely across donors, whereas some public TCRs were present in many individuals. According to a later analysis, parvovirus B19, influenza, CMV and Epstein-Barr virus appeared linked to several top co-occurrence clusters. Assigning TCR associations to individual alleles was difficult when HLA alleles, especially DR and DQ, strongly co-occurred. Only TCR beta chains were sequenced in this cohort, and the absence of alpha or paired-chain data limited detectable features. The earlier analysis of some 540 of the donors excluded roughly 16 rarely observed V segments, including chromosome 9 orphons, because counts were too low. A few of the identified cytomegalovirus-associated TCR beta chains were confirmed in vitro to be specific for cytomegalovirus antigens. Compared with the roughly 600-donor mean, donors in an Asian-associated ancestry cluster had fewer N-insertions in productive TCRs, according to a later genetic analysis. Linkage disequilibrium might explain the correlated functional status among segregating V segments, but an unknown experimental factor could not be ruled out. Because the 87-base-pair reads could not distinguish some IMGT-functional V segments, including TRBV6-2 and TRBV6-3, those segments were excluded. It was suggested by the authors that the approach could potentially be generalized to other disease states and immunological phenotypes. A later analysis found that HLA-associated TCR beta chains were more clonally expanded and had lower generation probabilities than equally common non-associated chains. Most CMV-associated TCR beta chains appeared to be HLA-restricted in a later analysis, and the HLA associations seemed to be driven largely by CMV exposure. In both the original and validation cohorts, the classifier was reported to diagnose cytomegalovirus status with high specificity and sensitivity. A later genetic analysis associated a missense DCLRE1C variant with V-gene and J-gene trimming of TCR beta chains, and an independent cohort replicated the association. CMV serostatus was the only immune exposure information available for the cohort. A later analysis associated 15,000 or so TCR beta sequences with specific HLA alleles at a false discovery rate of 0.05. A total of 150 or so TCR beta chains were listed by the study as associated with cytomegalovirus.

With respect to this clone: Its specific antigen is unknown. Per-nucleotide qualities are absent, and no much larger clonotype sits a single base away.

The cohort was made up of under 800 healthy bone marrow donors. At the time of sampling, every cohort member was nominally healthy, though immune exposures that went unrecorded were likely present. The donor tested CMV seropositive and was one of the 289 seropositive cohort members. A peripheral blood sample was collected from each donor, and TCR beta sequencing was performed on peripheral blood mononuclear cells. Genomic DNA extraction from the blood cell samples was performed with the Qiagen DNeasy Blood Extraction Kit. The receptor chain draws on TRBV2 and TRBJ1-6; 7 middle bases align to TRBD1. Sequencing was performed on PBMCs. This sequence was found in a male donor in good health and CMV-seropositive. The CDR3 protein: CASSRDSSSNSPLHF. Read as DNA, the sequence is TGTGCCAGCAGTCGGGACAGCAGCTCAAATTCACCCCTCCACTTT. Reference TRBV2 and TRBJ1-6 proteins supply the regions before and after the CDR3; the full variable domain is: EPEVTQTPSHQVTQMGQEVILRCVPISNHLYFYWYRQILGQKVEFLVSFYNNEISEKSEIFDDQFSVERPDGSNFTLKIRSTKLEDSAMYFCASSRDSSSNSPLHFGNGTRLTVT.